The rows below give T cell receptor beta chains drawn from one sample of a study of blood T cell repertoires in COVID-19. Assay used: immunoSEQ multiplex PCR; TCRdb lists only in-frame clones, some missing. The sample holds around 200,000 clones; about 85% are singletons and the top ten take 0.55% to 0.75%. Sequenced: peripheral blood. The source of these receptors is a man aged 35 to 55 with acute or convalescent COVID-19. Each CDR3 is given with its conserved first and last residue. The D gene is left open where the match is weak. Only part of the rows carry a size: once, few, many, or a class if the clone is expanded.

TRBJ1-1 | - | many | TRBV4-1 | CASSQVYGNTEAFF | TGCGCCAGCAGCCAAGTCTACGGGAACACTGAAGCTTTCTTT
TRBJ1-1 | TRBD1 | once | TRBV27 | CASSSGQGDTEAFF | TGTGCCAGCAGCTCCGGACAGGGTGACACTGAAGCTTTCTTT
TRBJ1-3 | - | - | TRBV9 | CASSADSFSGNTIYF | TGTGCCAGCAGCGCGGACAGCTTCTCTGGAAACACCATATATTTT
TRBJ2-6 | - | - | TRBV24-1 | CATSDPSAGANVLTF | TGTGCCACCAGTGACCCCTCGGCTGGGGCCAACGTCCTGACTTTC
TRBJ2-7 | TRBD1 | - | TRBV10-3 | CATKIQGSSYEQYF | TGTGCCACCAAAATACAGGGGAGCTCCTACGAGCAGTACTTC
TRBJ2-3 | - | - | TRBV15 | CATSTRTIGTDTQYF | TGTGCCACCAGCACCCGGACTATCGGCACAGATACGCAGTATTTT
TRBJ1-6 | TRBD1 | - | TRBV3-1/TRBV3-2 | CASSPDRTGGSSPLHF | TGTGCCAGCAGCCCGGACAGGACAGGGGGGAGTTCACCCCTCCACTTT
TRBJ2-7 | TRBD2 | - | TRBV5-1 | CASSRGGLAGGSLSYEQYF | TGCGCCAGCAGCCGAGGAGGACTAGCGGGAGGTAGTTTGTCCTACGAGCAGTACTTC
TRBJ1-6 | - | - | TRBV4-1 | CASSQVPRSAYNSPLHF | TGCGCCAGCAGCCAAGTCCCCCGGTCTGCCTATAATTCACCCCTCCACTTT
TRBJ1-4 | TRBD1 | - | TRBV7-6 | CASSLGQISGATNEKLFF | TGTGCCAGCAGCTTGGGACAGATTTCGGGGGCAACTAATGAAAAACTGTTTTTT
TRBJ2-3 | - | - | TRBV27 | CASSLSLAPDTQYF | TGTGCCAGCAGTTTATCCCTAGCGCCAGATACGCAGTATTTT
TRBJ2-5 | - | - | TRBV6-6 | CASRSPQETQYF | TGTGCCAGCAGGTCCCCTCAAGAGACCCAGTACTTC
TRBJ2-7 | - | - | TRBV4-1 | CASSQDRPGSYEQYF | TGCGCCAGCAGCCAAGATCGGCCGGGCTCCTACGAGCAGTACTTC
TRBJ2-3 | - | - | TRBV19 | CASSRGPDTQYF | TGTGCCAGTAGTAGGGGCCCAGATACGCAGTATTTT
TRBJ2-5 | TRBD1 | - | TRBV10-3 | CAISESSGTVQETQYF | TGTGCCATCAGTGAGTCGAGTGGGACAGTCCAAGAGACCCAGTACTTC
TRBJ1-1 | - | - | TRBV2 | CASSEAGGSLHTEAFF | TGTGCCAGCAGTGAAGCAGGGGGAAGCCTCCACACTGAAGCTTTCTTT
TRBJ1-2 | TRBD1 | - | TRBV5-1 | CASSPQGAPGYTF | TGCGCCAGCAGCCCGCAGGGGGCGCCAGGCTACACCTTC
TRBJ2-7 | - | once | TRBV28 | CASSLNTLYEQYF | TGTGCCAGCAGTTTGAACACCCTCTACGAGCAGTACTTC
TRBJ2-1 | TRBD2 | - | TRBV25-1 | CASSGTSGGPHFLFF | TGTGCCAGCAGTGGGACTAGCGGGGGGCCTCATTTTCTGTTCTTC
TRBJ1-6 | TRBD1 | once | TRBV6-5 | CASSSGTASYNSPLHF | TGTGCCAGCAGTTCCGGGACAGCAAGCTATAATTCACCCCTCCACTTT